This T cell receptor (beta chain) comes out of a study of blood T cell repertoires in COVID-19. Study at large: In each case, the material was cDNA or gDNA derived from T cells, B-cell-depleted T cells, or PBMCs.

This CDR3 comprises 16 residues. Germline CDR1 reads MDHEN; CDR2 reads SYDVKM. V shed 6 bases and J 1 base; nucleotides not matched to a gene: 11. As handled by the study authors: Researchers report that nucleated cell counts were estimated from reference gene primer amplification. The protocol was immunoSEQ multiplex PCR, while the TCRdb copy is restricted to in-frame clones and leaves out a portion. The DNA was the basis for D and trimming; V, J and clone size are from that table. The sample carries 180,000 or so clones, around nine tenths recorded once. V gene TRBV28 combines with J gene TRBJ1-1; 7 bases agree with TRBD1. Sequences were obtained from peripheral blood. This TCR derives from a man younger than 35 with active or convalescent COVID-19. Written as DNA, the CDR3 is TGTGCCAGCAGACCCCGACAGGGATTATGGAACACTGAAGCTTTCTTT. Residues: CASRPRQGLWNTEAFF.